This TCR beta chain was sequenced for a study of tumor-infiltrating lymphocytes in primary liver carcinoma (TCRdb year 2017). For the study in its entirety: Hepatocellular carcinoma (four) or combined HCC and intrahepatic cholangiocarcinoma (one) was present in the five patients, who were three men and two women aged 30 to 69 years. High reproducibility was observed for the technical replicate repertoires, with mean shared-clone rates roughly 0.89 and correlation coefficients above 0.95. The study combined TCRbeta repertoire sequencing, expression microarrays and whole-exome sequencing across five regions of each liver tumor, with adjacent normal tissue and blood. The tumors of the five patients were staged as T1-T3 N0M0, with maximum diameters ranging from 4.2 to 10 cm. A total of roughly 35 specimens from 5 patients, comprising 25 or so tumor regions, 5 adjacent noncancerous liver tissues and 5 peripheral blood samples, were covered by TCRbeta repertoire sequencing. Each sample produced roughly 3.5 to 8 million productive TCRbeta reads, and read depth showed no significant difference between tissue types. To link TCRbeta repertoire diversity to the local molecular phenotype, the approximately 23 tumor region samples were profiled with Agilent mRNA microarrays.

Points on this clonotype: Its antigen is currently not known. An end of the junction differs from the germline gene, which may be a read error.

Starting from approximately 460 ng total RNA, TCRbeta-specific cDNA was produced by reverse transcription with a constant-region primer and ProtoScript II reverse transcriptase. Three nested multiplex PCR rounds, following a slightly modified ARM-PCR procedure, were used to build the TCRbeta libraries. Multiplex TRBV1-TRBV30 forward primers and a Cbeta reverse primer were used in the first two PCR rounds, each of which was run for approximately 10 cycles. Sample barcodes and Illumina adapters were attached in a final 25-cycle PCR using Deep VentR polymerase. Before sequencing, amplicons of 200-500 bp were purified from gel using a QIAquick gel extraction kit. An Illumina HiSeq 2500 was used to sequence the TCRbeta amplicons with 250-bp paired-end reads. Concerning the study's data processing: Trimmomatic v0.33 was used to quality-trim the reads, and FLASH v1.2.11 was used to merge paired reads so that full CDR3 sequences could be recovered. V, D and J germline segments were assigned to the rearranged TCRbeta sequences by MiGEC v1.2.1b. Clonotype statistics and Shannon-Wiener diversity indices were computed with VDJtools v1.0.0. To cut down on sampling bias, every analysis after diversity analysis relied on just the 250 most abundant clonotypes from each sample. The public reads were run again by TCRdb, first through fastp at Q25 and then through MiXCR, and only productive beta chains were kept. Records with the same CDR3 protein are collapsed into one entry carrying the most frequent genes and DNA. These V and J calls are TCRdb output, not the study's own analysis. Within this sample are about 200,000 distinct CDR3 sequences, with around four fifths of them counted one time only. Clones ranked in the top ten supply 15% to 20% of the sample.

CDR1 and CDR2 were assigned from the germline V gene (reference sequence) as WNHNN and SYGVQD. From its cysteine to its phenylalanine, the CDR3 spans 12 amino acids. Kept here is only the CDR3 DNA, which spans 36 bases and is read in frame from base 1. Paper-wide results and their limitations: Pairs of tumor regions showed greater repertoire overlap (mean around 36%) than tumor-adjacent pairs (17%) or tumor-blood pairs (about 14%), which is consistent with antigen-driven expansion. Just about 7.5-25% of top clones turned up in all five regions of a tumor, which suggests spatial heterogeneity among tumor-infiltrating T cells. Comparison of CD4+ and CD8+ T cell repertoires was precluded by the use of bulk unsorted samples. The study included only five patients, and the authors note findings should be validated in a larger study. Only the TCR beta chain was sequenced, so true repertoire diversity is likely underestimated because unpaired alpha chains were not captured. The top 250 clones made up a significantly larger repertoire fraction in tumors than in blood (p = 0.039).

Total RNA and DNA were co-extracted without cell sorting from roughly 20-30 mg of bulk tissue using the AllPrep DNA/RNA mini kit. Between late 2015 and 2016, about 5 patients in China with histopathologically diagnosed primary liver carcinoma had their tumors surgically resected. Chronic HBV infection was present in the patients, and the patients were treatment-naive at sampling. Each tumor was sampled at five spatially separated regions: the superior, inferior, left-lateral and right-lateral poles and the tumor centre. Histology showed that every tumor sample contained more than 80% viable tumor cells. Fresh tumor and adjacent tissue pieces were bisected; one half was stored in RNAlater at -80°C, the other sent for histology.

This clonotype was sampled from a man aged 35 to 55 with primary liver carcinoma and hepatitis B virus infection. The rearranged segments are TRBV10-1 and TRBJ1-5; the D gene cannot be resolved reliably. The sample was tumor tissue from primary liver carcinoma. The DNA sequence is TGCGCCAGCAGTGATTTAGGTCAGGCCCAGCATTTT. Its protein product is CASSDLGQAQHF.